One T cell receptor beta chain is described in this entry. Its specificity is unknown. The entry originates in a study of T cells in Graves' hyperthyroidism and ophthalmopathy. RNA transcripts yielded amplified TCR beta CDR3 regions. First-round RT-PCR with HTBI primers amplified the TCR CDR3 region. MiXCR, run by TCRdb on the multiplex PCR reads, gives a single entry per CDR3 protein. The sample has about 380,000 distinct CDR3 sequences; around 20% are singletons. General observations from the study: Most thyroid-expanded clonotypes above 0.001 were also found in blood. By a 13 V-J model, ophthalmopathy was set apart from stable hyperthyroidism.

Per the germline V gene, CDR1 is KGHDR and CDR2 is SFDVKD. Trimming left V 6 bases short and J 4 bases short, with 17 bases between. The CDR3 totals 16 residues. Each diagnosis drew on symptoms, thyroxine, TRAb, thyroid ultrasound and orbital computed tomography findings. PBMCs were obtained from about 9.9 ml fresh peripheral blood. V usage is TRBV24-1 and J usage is TRBJ1-4; D might be TRBD1 (5 bases). This receptor was taken from a man aged 18 to 30 with Graves' ophthalmopathy. Sample: blood. The DNA for the CDR3 is TGTGCCACCAGTCGAGGGACGGACGGAGGTAATGAAAAACTGTTTTTT. Amino acids: CATSRGTDGGNEKLFF.